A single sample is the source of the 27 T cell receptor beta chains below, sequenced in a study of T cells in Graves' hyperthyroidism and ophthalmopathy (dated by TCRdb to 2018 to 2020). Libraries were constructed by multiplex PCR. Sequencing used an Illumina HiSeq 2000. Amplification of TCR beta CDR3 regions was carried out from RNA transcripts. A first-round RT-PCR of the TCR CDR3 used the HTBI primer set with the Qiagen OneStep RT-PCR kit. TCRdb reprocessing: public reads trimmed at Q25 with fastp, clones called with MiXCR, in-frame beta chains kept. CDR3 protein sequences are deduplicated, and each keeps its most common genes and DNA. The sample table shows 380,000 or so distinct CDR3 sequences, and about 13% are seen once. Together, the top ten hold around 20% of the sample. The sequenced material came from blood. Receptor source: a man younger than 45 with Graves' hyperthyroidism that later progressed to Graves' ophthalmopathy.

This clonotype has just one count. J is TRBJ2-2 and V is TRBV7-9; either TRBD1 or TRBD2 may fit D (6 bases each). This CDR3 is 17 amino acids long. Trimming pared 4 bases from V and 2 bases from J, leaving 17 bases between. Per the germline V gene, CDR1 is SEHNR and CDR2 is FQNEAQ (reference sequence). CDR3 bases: TGTGCCAGCAGCTCAGTGCGGACGGGGGCTAACACCGGGGAGCTGTTTTTT. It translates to CASSSVRTGANTGELFF.

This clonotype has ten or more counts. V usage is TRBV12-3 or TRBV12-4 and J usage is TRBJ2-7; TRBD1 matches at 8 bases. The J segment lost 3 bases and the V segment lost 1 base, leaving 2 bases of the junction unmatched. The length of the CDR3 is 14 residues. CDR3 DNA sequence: TGTGCCAGCAGTTTAGGACAGGGGATCTACGAGCAGTACTTC. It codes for CASSLGQGIYEQYF.

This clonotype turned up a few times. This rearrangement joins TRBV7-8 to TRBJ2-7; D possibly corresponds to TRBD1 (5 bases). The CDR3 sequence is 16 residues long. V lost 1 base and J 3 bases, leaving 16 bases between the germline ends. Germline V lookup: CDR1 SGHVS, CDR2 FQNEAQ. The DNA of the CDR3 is TGTGCCAGCAGCTTAGGACCTCGCTCAGGGAACTACGAGCAGTACTTC. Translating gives CASSLGPRSGNYEQYF.

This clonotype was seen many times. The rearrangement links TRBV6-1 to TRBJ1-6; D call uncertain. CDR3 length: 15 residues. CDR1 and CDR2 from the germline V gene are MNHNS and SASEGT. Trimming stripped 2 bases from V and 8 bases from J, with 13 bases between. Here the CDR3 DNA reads TGTGCCAGCAGTGAAAGCCTATTCATCGATTCACCCCTCCACTTT. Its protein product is CASSESLFIDSPLHF.

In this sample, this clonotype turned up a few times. The CDR3 nucleotides read TGTGCCAGCAGTGGAAGGGGAAATGAGCAGTTCTTC. Its protein product is CASSGRGNEQFF. This chain joins TRBV6-1 and TRBJ2-1; D is possibly TRBD1 (5 bases). Looked up from germline, CDR1 is MNHNS and CDR2 is SASEGT. V lost 4 bases and J 7 bases, leaving 8 bases between the germline ends. The CDR3 length is 12 residues.

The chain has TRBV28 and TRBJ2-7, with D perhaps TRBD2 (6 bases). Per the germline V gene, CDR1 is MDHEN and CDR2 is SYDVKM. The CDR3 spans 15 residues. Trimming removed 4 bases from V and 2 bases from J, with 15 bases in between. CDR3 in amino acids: CASSSVAVETYEQYF. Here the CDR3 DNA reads TGTGCCAGCAGTTCGGTAGCGGTAGAGACCTACGAGCAGTACTTC.

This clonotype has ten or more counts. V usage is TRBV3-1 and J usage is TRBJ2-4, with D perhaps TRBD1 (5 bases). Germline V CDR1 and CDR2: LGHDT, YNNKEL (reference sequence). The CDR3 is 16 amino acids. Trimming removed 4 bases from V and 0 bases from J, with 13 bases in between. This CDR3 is CASSRPGLEAKNIQYF. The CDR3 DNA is TGTGCCAGCAGCCGGCCAGGGTTGGAAGCCAAAAACATTCAGTACTTC.

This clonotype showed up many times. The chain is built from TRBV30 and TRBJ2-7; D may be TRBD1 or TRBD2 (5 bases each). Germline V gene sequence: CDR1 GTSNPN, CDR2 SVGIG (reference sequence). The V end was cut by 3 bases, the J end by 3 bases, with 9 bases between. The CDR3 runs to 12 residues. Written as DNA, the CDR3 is TGTGCCTGGAGGGGGGATTTCTACGAGCAGTACTTC. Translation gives CAWRGDFYEQYF.

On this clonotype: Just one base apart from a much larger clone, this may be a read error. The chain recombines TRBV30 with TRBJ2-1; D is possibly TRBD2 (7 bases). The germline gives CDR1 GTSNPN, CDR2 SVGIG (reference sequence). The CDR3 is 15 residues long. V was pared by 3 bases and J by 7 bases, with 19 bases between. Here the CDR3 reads CAWSLGLGGGNEQFF. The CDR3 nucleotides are TGTGCCTGGAGCCTAGGACTAGGGGGGGGTAATGAGCAGTTCTTC.

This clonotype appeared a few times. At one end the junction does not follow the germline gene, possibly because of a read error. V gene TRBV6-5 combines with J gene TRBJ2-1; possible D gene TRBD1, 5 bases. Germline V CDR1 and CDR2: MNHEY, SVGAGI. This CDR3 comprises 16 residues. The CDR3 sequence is CASGYFSGRLYNEQFF. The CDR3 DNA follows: TGTGCCAGCGGTTATTTTTCAGGGCGCCTCTACAATGAGCAGTTCTTC.

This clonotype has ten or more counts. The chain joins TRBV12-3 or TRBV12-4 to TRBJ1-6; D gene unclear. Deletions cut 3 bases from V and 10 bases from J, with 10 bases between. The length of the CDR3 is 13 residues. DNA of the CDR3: TGTGCCAGCAGTTTGGTGGAGGGATCACCCCTCCACTTT. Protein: CASSLVEGSPLHF.

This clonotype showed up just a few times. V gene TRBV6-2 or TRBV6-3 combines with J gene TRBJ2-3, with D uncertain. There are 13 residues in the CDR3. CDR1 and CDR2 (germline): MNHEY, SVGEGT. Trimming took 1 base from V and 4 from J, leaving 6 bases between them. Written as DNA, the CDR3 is TGTGCCAGCAGTTACTACCGATCAGATACGCAGTATTTT. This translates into CASSYYRSDTQYF.

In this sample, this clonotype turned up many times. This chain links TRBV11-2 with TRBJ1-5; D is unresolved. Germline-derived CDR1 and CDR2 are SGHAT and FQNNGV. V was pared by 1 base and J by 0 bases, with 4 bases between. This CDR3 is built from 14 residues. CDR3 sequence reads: CASSLVSSNQPQHF. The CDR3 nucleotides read TGTGCCAGCAGCTTAGTAAGTAGCAATCAGCCCCAGCATTTT. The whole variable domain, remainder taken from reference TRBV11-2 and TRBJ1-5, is EAGVAQSPRYKIIEKRQSVAFWCNPISGHATLYWYQQILGQGPKLLIQFQNNGVVDDSQLPKDRFSAERLKGVDSTLKIQPAKLEDSAVYLCASSLVSSNQPQHFGDGTRLSIL.

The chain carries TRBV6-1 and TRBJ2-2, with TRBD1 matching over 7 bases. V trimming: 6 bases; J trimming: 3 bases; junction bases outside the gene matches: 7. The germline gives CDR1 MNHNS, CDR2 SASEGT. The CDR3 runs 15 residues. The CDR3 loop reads CASSPAGGYTGELFF. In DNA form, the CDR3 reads TGTGCCAGCAGCCCGGCAGGGGGTTACACCGGGGAGCTGTTTTTT.

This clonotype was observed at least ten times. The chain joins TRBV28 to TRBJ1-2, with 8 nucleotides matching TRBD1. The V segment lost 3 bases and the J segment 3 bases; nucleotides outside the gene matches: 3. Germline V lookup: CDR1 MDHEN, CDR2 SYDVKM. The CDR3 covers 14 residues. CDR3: CASSLTGDHYGYTF. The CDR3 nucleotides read TGTGCCAGCAGTTTGACAGGGGACCACTATGGCTACACCTTC.

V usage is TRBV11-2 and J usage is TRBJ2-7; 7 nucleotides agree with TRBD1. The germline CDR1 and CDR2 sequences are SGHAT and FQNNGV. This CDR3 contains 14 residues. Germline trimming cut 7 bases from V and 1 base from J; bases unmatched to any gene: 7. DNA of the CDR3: TGTGCCAGCACCACGACAGGGTTATCCTACGAGCAGTACTTC. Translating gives CASTTTGLSYEQYF.

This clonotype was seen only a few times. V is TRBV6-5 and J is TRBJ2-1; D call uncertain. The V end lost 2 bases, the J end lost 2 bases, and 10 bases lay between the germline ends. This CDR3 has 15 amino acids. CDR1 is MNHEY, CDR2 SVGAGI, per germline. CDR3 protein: CASSYEIRAYNEQFF. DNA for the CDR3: TGTGCCAGCAGTTACGAAATCCGGGCCTACAATGAGCAGTTCTTC.

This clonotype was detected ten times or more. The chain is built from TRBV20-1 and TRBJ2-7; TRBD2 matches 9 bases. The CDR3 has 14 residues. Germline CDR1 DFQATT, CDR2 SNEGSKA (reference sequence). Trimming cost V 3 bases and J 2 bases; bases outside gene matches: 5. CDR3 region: CSARGLAEAYEQYF. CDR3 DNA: TGCAGTGCTAGGGGACTAGCCGAGGCCTACGAGCAGTACTTC.

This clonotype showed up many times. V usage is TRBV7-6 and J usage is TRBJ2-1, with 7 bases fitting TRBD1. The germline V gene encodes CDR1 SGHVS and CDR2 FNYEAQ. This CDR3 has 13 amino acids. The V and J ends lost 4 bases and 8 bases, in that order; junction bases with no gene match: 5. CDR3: CASSSYRGHEQFF. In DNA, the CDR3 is TGTGCCAGCAGCTCATACAGGGGCCATGAGCAGTTCTTC.

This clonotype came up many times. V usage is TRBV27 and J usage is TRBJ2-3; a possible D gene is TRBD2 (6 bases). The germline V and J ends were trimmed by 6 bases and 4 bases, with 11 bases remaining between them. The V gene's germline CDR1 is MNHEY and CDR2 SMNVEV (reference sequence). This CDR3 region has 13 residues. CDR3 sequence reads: CASRPRGADTQYF. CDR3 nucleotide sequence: TGTGCCAGCAGACCGCGGGGTGCAGATACGCAGTATTTT.

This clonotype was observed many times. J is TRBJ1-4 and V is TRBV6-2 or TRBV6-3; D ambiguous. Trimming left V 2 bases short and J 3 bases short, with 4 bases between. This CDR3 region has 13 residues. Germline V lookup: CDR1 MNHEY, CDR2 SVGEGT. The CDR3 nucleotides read TGTGCCAGCAGTTACGATCCTAATGAAAAACTGTTTTTT. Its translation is CASSYDPNEKLFF.

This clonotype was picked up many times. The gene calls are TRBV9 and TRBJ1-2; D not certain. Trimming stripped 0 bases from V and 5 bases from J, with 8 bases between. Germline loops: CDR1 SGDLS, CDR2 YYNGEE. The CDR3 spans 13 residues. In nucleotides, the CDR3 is TGTGCCAGCAGCGTAGAAGACAATTATGGCTACACCTTC. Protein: CASSVEDNYGYTF.

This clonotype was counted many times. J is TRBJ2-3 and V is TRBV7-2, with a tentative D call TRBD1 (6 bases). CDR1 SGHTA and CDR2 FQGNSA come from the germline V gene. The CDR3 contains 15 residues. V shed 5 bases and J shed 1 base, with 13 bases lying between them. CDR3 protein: CASSLSGARTDTQYF. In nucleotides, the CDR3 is TGTGCCAGCAGCCTTTCAGGGGCCCGCACAGATACGCAGTATTTT. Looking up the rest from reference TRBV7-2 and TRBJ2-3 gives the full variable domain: GAGVSQSPSNKVTEKGKDVELRCDPISGHTALYWYRQSLGQGLEFLIYFQGNSAPDKSGLPSDRFSAERTGGSVSTLTIQRTQQEDSAVYLCASSLSGARTDTQYFGPGTRLTVL.

The chain's CDR3 is CASTLGRGWGYTF. The CDR3 nucleotides read TGTGCCAGCACCCTGGGAAGGGGCTGGGGCTACACCTTC. This chain uses TRBV11-2 with TRBJ1-2, with D possibly TRBD1 on 5 matching bases. Germline-derived CDR1 and CDR2 are SGHAT and FQNNGV. The CDR3 contains 13 residues. V was cut by 7 bases and J by 8 bases, with 17 bases left in between. Full variable domain (rest looked up from reference TRBV11-2 and TRBJ1-2): EAGVAQSPRYKIIEKRQSVAFWCNPISGHATLYWYQQILGQGPKLLIQFQNNGVVDDSQLPKDRFSAERLKGVDSTLKIQPAKLEDSAVYLCASTLGRGWGYTFGSGTRLTVV.

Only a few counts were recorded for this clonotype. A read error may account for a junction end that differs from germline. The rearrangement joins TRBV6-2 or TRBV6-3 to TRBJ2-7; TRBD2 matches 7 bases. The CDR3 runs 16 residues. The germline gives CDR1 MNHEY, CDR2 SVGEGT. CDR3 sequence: CAGSYSAGGSSYEQYF. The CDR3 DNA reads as TGTGCCGGCAGTTACTCGGCCGGCGGGAGCTCCTACGAGCAGTACTTC.

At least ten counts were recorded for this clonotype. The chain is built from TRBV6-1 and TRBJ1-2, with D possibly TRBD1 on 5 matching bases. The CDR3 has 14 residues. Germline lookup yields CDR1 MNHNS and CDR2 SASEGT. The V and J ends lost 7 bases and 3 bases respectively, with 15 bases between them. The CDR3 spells CASNRGTDYYGYTF. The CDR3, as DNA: TGTGCCAGCAACAGAGGGACCGACTACTATGGCTACACCTTC.

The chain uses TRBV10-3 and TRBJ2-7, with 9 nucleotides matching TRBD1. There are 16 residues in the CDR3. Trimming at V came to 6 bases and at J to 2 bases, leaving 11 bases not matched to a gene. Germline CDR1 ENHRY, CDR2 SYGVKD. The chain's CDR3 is CAISQNPGQGPYEQYF. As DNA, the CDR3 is TGTGCCATCAGCCAAAACCCGGGACAGGGCCCCTACGAGCAGTACTTC.